The text below deals with one TCR beta chain. Its specificity is unknown. This entry is derived from a study of shared clonotypes between healthy human individuals. Bulk PBMC genomic DNA spanned ten immunoSEQ deep plates. Libraries were prepared by immunoSEQ multiplex PCR; TCRdb keeps only in-frame clonotypes and omits some of them. The table includes around 530,000 clones, just over 75% detected once. The V and J ends lost 0 bases and 0 bases, in that order; junction bases with no gene match: 5. This CDR3 has 16 amino acids. The germline V gene encodes CDR1 SGHDN and CDR2 FVKESK. General study points: The sole specimen, blood, was sampled, and tissue repertoires likely differ.

Sequenced input: PBMCs. The chain combines TRBV14 with TRBJ2-7; 7 nucleotides agree with TRBD1. The sequence came from a woman aged 40 to 50 in good health. Some clones in this sample may be carry-over from other donors' samples. The CDR3 loop reads CASSQDPGQSSYEQYF. In DNA form, the CDR3 reads TGTGCCAGCAGCCAAGATCCGGGACAGAGCTCCTACGAGCAGTACTTC.